This TCR beta chain comes out of a study of radiation and T cells in renal cell carcinoma. In the case of this clone: Its antigen is not identified.

CDR3 length: 14 residues. Looked up from germline, CDR1 is MGHRA and CDR2 is YSYEKL. Trimming pared 1 base from V and 0 bases from J, leaving 6 bases between. Whole-study results and caveats: Pretreatment tumor biopsies were lacking, so baseline clonotypes are unknown.

The time point here: blood 2 weeks post-SBRT. Treatment noted: 15 Gy SBRT to primary tumor, nephrectomy 4 weeks later. After SBRT, blood was collected at 2 and 4 weeks, plus baseline. The tumor was a clear cell renal cell carcinoma. Assay: immunoSEQ multiplex PCR; the TCRdb copy retains only in-frame clones and omits some. The sample has roughly 150,000 clones, around 90% seen once. The chain is built from TRBV4-1 and TRBJ2-5; D unresolved. This TCR derives from a woman in her forties or fifties with renal cell carcinoma. The starting material was blood, obtained from a patient whose treatment included radiotherapy and nephrectomy. CDR3 nucleotides: TGCGCCAGCAGCCAAGTTGGGTACCAAGAGACCCAGTACTTC. Translation: CASSQVGYQETQYF.